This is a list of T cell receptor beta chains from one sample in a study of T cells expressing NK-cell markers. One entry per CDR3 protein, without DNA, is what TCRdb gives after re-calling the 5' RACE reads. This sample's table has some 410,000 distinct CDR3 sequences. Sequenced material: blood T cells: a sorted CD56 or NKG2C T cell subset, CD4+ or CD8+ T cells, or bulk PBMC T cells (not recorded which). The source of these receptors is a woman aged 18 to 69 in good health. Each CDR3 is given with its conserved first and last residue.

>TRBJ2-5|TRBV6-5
CASSYSGTGKEDETQYF
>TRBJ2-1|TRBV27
CASSWAGTGANTNGQFF
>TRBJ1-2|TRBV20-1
CSARPGATGVGGYTF
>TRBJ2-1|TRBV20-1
CSARDRDGVWHEQFF
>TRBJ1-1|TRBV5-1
CASSLGHSTEAFF
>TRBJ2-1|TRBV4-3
CASSQVAGGNNDQFF
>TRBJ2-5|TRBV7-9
CASSFQGGFPQETQYF
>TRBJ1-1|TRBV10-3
CAISDRGKESTEAFF
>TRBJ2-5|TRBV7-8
CASSLRVSQGRETQYF
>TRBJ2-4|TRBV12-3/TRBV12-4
CASSLMRNLAKNIQYF
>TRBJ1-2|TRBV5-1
CASSLEAGPYGYTF
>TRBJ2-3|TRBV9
CASSARDLRDTQYF
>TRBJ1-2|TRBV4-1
CASSKPGQNYGYTF
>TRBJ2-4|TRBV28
CASSLTDLAKNIQYF
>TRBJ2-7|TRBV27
CASSWAGGGGSGYEQYF
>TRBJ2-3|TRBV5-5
CASSLPGTSGSGNTQYF
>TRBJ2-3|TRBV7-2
CASSSDRSTDTQYF
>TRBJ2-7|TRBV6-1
CASRIDRQSYEQYF
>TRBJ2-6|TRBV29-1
CSVHPSGANVLTF
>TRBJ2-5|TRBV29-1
CSVAWDETQYF
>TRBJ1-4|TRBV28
CASSPRGRGEKLFF
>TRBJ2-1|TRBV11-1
CASSLWVLAAYNEQFF
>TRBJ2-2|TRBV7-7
CASSPSSGNTGELFF
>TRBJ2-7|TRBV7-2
CASSLSGNEQYF
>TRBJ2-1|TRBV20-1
CSARGWGADNEQFF
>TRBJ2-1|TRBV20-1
CSAIAGGTYNEQFF